The following is a TCR beta chain sequence with its context. Its antigen is still unknown. This table comes from immunoSEQ multiplex PCR, and its TCRdb copy is limited to in-frame clones, with some not included. The sample consists of about 150,000 clones, 70% to 90% of them appearing once. The source of the sample is a study of radiation and T cells in renal cell carcinoma. At the level of the study: Nephrectomy followed 15 Gy stereotactic body radiation by 4 weeks. Study-level findings and limits: No pretreatment tumor biopsies were available for baseline clonotypes.

Time point in this sample: baseline pretreatment blood. Treatment noted: 15 Gy SBRT to primary tumor, nephrectomy 4 weeks later. The CDR3 extends over 13 amino acids. Germline CDR1 reads SEHNR; CDR2 reads FQNEAQ (reference sequence). V was pared by 1 base and J by 7 bases, with 11 bases between. This specimen consisted of blood, obtained from a patient whose treatment included radiotherapy and nephrectomy. The chain employs TRBV7-9 and TRBJ2-7; D gene unclear. The sequence came from a woman aged 45-65 years with renal cell carcinoma. The DNA for the CDR3 is TGTGCCAGCAGCTTAGGTTTCGGGTTTGAGCAGTACTTC. Its translation: CASSLGFGFEQYF. Filled out from reference TRBV7-9 and TRBJ2-7, the complete variable domain reads DTGVSQNPRHKITKRGQNVTFRCDPISEHNRLYWYRQTLGQGPEFLTYFQNEAQLEKSRLLSDRFSAERPKGSFSTLEIQRTEQGDSAMYLCASSLGFGFEQYFGPGTRLTVT.